Listed here is a single TCR beta chain. These data are taken from a study of blood T cell repertoires in COVID-19. Across the study: Researchers got acute and convalescent COVID-19 samples from the United States, Italy and Spain. Sources were T cells, B-cell-depleted T cells, or PBMCs; the material itself was cDNA or gDNA.

The CDR3 consists of 15 residues. V was shortened by 1 base and J by 9 bases, with 13 bases between the two germline ends. The V gene's germline CDR1 is SEHNR and CDR2 FQNEAQ (reference sequence). Original methodology: How many nucleated cells were present was estimated from reference gene primer amplification. Profiled with immunoSEQ multiplex PCR; TCRdb holds only in-frame clones, not every one. Clone size and V and J calls were adopted from that table, with D and trimming inferred from the DNA. This table has roughly 200,000 clones, about nine tenths appearing once. The receptor was derived from a man between 18 and 35 years old with active or convalescent COVID-19. Sequenced input: peripheral blood. This chain connects TRBV7-9 to TRBJ1-6, with D tentatively TRBD1 (6 bases). The CDR3 here is CASSLGQGMRSPLHF. In DNA form, the CDR3 reads TGTGCCAGCAGCTTAGGGCAGGGGATGCGTTCACCCCTCCACTTT.